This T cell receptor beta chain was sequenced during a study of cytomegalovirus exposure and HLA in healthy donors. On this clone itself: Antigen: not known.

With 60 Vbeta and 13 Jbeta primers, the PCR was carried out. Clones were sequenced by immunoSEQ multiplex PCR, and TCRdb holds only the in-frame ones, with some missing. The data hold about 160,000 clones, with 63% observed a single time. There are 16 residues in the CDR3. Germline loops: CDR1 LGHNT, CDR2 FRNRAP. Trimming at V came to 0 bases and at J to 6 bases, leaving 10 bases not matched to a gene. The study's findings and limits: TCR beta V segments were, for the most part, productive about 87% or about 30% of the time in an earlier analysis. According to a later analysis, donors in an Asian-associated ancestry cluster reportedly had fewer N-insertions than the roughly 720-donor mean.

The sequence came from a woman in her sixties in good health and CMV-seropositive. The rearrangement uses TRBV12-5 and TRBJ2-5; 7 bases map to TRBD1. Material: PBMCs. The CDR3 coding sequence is TGTGCTAGTGGTTTGGTGCTGGGTCAGGGGGAGAAGACCCAGTACTTC. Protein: CASGLVLGQGEKTQYF.